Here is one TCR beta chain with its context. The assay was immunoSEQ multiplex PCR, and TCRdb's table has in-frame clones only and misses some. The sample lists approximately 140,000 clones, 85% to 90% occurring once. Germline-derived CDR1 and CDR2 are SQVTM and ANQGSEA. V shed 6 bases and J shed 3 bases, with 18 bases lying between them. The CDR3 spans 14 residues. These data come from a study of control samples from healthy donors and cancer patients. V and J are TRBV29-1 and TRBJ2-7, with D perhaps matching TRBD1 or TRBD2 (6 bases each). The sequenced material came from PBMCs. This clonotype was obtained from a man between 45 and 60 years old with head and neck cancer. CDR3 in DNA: TGCAGCGTCGCCGGGGGCGGGGATGGCTACGAGCAGTACTTC. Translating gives CSVAGGGDGYEQYF.